What follows are 21 T cell receptor beta chains derived from one specimen sequenced in a study of T cell responses to AZD1222 COVID-19 vaccine. Sequenced by immunoSEQ multiplex PCR; TCRdb stores in-frame clones only, minus some. Of around 150,000 clones listed, roughly 90% are singletons. This sample comprised peripheral blood, obtained 28 days after the second AZD1222 dose. These receptors all stem from an adult who received the AZD1222 COVID-19 vaccine.

This chain uses TRBV5-1 with TRBJ2-5; D gene ambiguous. CDR1 and CDR2 (germline): SGHRS, YFSETQ. The CDR3 runs 13 residues. Trimming took off 1 base at V and 1 base at J, with 5 bases between the two ends. This CDR3 reads CASSLNLQETQYF. In DNA form, the CDR3 reads TGCGCCAGCAGCTTGAACCTCCAAGAGACCCAGTACTTC. The full variable domain, rest sourced from reference TRBV5-1 and TRBJ2-5, is KAGVTQTPRYLIKTRGQQVTLSCSPISGHRSVSWYQQTPGQGLQFLFEYFSETQRNKGNFPGRFSGRQFSNSRSEMNVSTLELGDSALYLCASSLNLQETQYFGPGTRLLVL.

The chain combines TRBV6-2 or TRBV6-3 with TRBJ2-6; D ambiguous. The CDR3 length is 15 residues. V dropped 6 bases and J dropped 0 bases, with 9 bases sitting between them. Germline loops: CDR1 MNHEY, CDR2 SVGEGT. CDR3 protein: CASSPDTSGANVLTF. For the CDR3, the DNA is TGTGCCAGCAGCCCCGACACCTCTGGGGCCAACGTCCTGACTTTC.

This rearrangement joins TRBV24-1 to TRBJ1-2, with D hard to call. The CDR3 totals 15 residues. Germline values: CDR1 KGHDR, CDR2 SFDVKD. The V and J ends lost 2 bases and 6 bases respectively, with 15 bases between them. CDR3 amino acids: CATSDWSGLRDGYTF. DNA of the CDR3: TGTGCCACCAGTGATTGGTCCGGACTTCGGGATGGCTACACCTTC.

The J gene is TRBJ2-7, the V gene TRBV3-1 (or the pseudogene TRBV3-2); D not certain. Germline CDR1 is LGHDT and CDR2 is YNNKEL (reference sequence). The CDR3 is 13 residues long. Trimming stripped 5 bases from V and 2 bases from J, with 10 bases between. CDR3 in DNA: TGTGCCAGCAGCTTGACTCGCCCCTACGAGCAGTACTTC. It yields the protein CASSLTRPYEQYF.

In regard to this clone: The sample contains more than one DNA sequence encoding this CDR3. The rearrangement uses TRBV30 and TRBJ1-2; possibly TRBD1 for D (5 bases). Germline CDR1 reads GTSNPN; CDR2 reads SVGIG (reference sequence). This CDR3 spans 12 amino acids. Trimming took 0 bases from V and 6 from J, leaving 8 bases between them. CDR3 in DNA: TGTGCCTGGAGTGTAGGAGGGGATGGCTACACCTTC. This gives the protein CAWSVGGDGYTF.

The chain carries TRBV7-2 and TRBJ1-2; D is possibly TRBD1 (5 bases). There are 15 residues in the CDR3. Trimming removed 8 bases at V and 2 bases at J, with 18 bases between. In germline, CDR1 is SGHTA, CDR2 FQGNSA. CDR3 in amino acids: CASQEAERGNYGYTF. As DNA, the CDR3 is TGTGCCAGCCAAGAGGCCGAGCGGGGCAACTATGGCTACACCTTC.

The chain joins TRBV7-2 to TRBJ2-7; D is possibly TRBD2 (6 bases). CDR3 length equals 14 residues. The germline CDR1 and CDR2 sequences are SGHTA and FQGNSA. The V end was cut by 2 bases, the J end by 2 bases, with 10 bases between. The CDR3 nucleotides read TGTGCCAGCAGCTTATCGGGCGGGACCTACGAGCAGTACTTC. Translating gives CASSLSGGTYEQYF.

V usage is TRBV2 and J usage is TRBJ2-7, with a weak D call TRBD2 (5 bases). V was shortened by 2 bases and J by 1 base, with 9 bases between the two germline ends. Germline loops: CDR1 SNHLY, CDR2 FYNNEI. There are 14 residues in the CDR3. Here the CDR3 DNA reads TGTGCCAGCAGTGAAACTAGAGCATCCTACGAGCAGTACTTC. Amino acids: CASSETRASYEQYF.

The genes are TRBV19 and TRBJ1-5; weak D call: TRBD1 (6 bases). The CDR3 has 12 residues. Looked up from germline, CDR1 is LNHDA and CDR2 is SQIVND (reference sequence). V gave up 6 bases and J gave up 12 bases, with 15 bases separating them. Here the CDR3 DNA reads TGTGCCAGTAGCCAAGACCAGACAGGCCAGCATTTT. Translation: CASSQDQTGQHF.

The rearrangement uses TRBV28 and TRBJ1-3; 7 positions agree with TRBD1. CDR1 MDHEN and CDR2 SYDVKM come from the germline V gene. The V gene end was trimmed by 6 bases and the J gene end by 4 bases; junction bases not matched to a gene: 6. This CDR3 has 14 residues. The CDR3: CASRPGQVGNTIYF. The CDR3 DNA is TGTGCCAGCAGGCCCGGACAGGTGGGAAACACCATATATTTT.

This chain links TRBV27 with TRBJ2-7; D might be TRBD1 or TRBD2, each matching 5 bases. Germline-derived CDR1 and CDR2 are MNHEY and SMNVEV (reference sequence). CDR3 size: 18 residues. The V gene lost 4 bases and the J gene lost 1 base, with 23 bases spanning the gap. This chain's CDR3 is CASSSYRDRQYHSYEQYF. CDR3 nucleotides: TGTGCCAGCAGTTCCTACCGGGACCGCCAATACCATTCCTACGAGCAGTACTTC.

The rearrangement links TRBV28 to TRBJ2-3, with TRBD2 matching over 15 bases. The CDR3 length is 16 residues. V lost 5 bases to trimming and J lost 6 bases; unmatched junction nucleotides: 6. Germline assignment: CDR1 MDHEN and CDR2 SYDVKM. The CDR3 sequence is CASSRGTSGRQDTQYF. The CDR3 nucleotides are TGTGCCAGCAGTAGAGGGACTAGCGGGAGGCAGGATACGCAGTATTTT.

This clone was observed a handful of times. The rearrangement joins TRBV3-1 (or the pseudogene TRBV3-2) to TRBJ2-5; 8 bases agree with TRBD2. CDR1 and CDR2 from the germline V gene are LGHDT and YNNKEL (reference sequence). V trimming: 7 bases; J trimming: 4 bases; junction bases outside the gene matches: 8. The CDR3 is 14 amino acids. The CDR3 loop reads CASTIIAGTETQYF. The DNA for the CDR3 is TGTGCCAGCACCATCATAGCGGGGACAGAGACCCAGTACTTC.

The chain combines TRBV19 with TRBJ1-5; 10 bases match TRBD1. Per germline, CDR1 LNHDA and CDR2 SQIVND (reference sequence). J gave up 2 bases and V 7 bases, and 11 bases lay outside the gene matches. This CDR3 comprises 17 residues. The CDR3 here is CASTPGTGDLGNQPQHF. The CDR3 DNA is TGTGCCAGTACCCCCGGGACAGGGGATTTGGGCAATCAGCCCCAGCATTTT.

V gene TRBV28 combines with J gene TRBJ2-7; 8 nucleotides line up with TRBD1. Germline loops: CDR1 MDHEN, CDR2 SYDVKM. The CDR3 runs 15 residues. V trimming: 4 bases; J trimming: 5 bases; junction bases outside the gene matches: 10. The CDR3 region has the DNA TGTGCCAGCAGTTCACGGACAGGGTCTTCTAACGAGCAGTACTTC. This encodes CASSSRTGSSNEQYF.

This chain uses TRBV2 with TRBJ2-3; D is possibly TRBD1 (6 bases). Germline lookup yields CDR1 SNHLY and CDR2 FYNNEI. V lost 4 bases, J lost 12 bases, and 17 bases lay in between. The CDR3 covers 13 residues. CDR3 region: CASSGGQGDSQYF. The CDR3 nucleotides are TGTGCCAGCAGTGGGGGACAAGGAGATAGTCAGTATTTT. Filled out from reference TRBV2 and TRBJ2-3, the complete variable domain reads EPEVTQTPSHQVTQMGQEVILRCVPISNHLYFYWYRQILGQKVEFLVSFYNNEISEKSEIFDDQFSVERPDGSNFTLKIRSTKLEDSAMYFCASSGGQGDSQYFGPGTRLTVL.

The chain has TRBV6-5 and TRBJ2-7, with 7 bases fitting TRBD1. V lost 4 bases, J lost 4 bases, and 10 bases stayed unmatched. This CDR3 has 15 residues. The germline CDR1 and CDR2 sequences are MNHEY and SVGAGI. CDR3 sequence reads: CASSWAVGQLYEQYF. CDR3 sequence (DNA): TGTGCCAGCAGTTGGGCCGTGGGACAGCTGTACGAGCAGTACTTC.

V and J are TRBV5-1 and TRBJ1-5, with a possible D match to TRBD1 (5 bases). CDR1 is SGHRS, CDR2 YFSETQ, per germline. The ends were cut back, 4 bases at V and 5 bases at J, with 16 bases in the middle. The CDR3 has 15 residues. In nucleotides, the CDR3 is TGCGCCAGCAGCGCGGTCGGGGGTGAATATCAGCCCCAGCATTTT. It specifies CASSAVGGEYQPQHF.

This sequence joins TRBV18 and TRBJ2-7, with D unclear. CDR3 length: 14 amino acids. In germline, CDR1 is KGHSH, CDR2 LQKENI. Trimming took 0 bases from V and 4 from J, leaving 10 bases between them. The DNA of the CDR3 is TGTGCCAGCTCACCACCGAGCCCCAGTTACGAGCAGTACTTC. Translated: CASSPPSPSYEQYF.

V gene TRBV9 combines with J gene TRBJ2-7, with D tentatively TRBD2 (6 bases). The germline CDR1 and CDR2 sequences are SGDLS and YYNGEE. Trimming stripped 2 bases from V and 1 base from J, with 13 bases between. The CDR3 contains 15 residues. The CDR3 DNA reads TGTGCCAGCAGCGTCGGGACTGGACGTTCCTACGAGCAGTACTTC. Translated: CASSVGTGRSYEQYF.

This clone has a single count. This rearrangement joins TRBV29-1 to TRBJ2-3, with no clear D. Germline values: CDR1 SQVTM, CDR2 ANQGSEA. The length of the CDR3 is 13 residues. V lost 7 bases, J lost 0 bases, and 11 bases lay in between. The CDR3 protein is CSADTGSTDTQYF. In DNA form, the CDR3 reads TGCAGCGCAGATACGGGCAGCACAGATACGCAGTATTTT.